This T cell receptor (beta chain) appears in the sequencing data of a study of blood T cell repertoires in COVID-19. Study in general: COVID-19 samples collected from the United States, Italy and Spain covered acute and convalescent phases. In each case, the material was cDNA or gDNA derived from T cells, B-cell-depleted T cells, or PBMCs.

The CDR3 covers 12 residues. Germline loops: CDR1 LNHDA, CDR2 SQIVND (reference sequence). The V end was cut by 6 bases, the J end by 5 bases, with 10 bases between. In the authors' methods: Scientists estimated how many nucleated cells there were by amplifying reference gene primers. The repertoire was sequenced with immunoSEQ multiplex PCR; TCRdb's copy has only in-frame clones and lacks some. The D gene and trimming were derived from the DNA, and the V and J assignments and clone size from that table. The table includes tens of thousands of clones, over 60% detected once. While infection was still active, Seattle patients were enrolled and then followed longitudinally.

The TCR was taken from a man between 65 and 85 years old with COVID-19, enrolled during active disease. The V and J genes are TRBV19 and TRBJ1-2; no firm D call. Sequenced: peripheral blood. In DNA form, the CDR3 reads TGTGCCAGTAGGTCCGGGGATTATGGCTACACCTTC. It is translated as CASRSGDYGYTF. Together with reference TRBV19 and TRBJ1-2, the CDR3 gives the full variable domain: DGGITQSPKYLFRKEGQNVTLSCEQNLNHDAMYWYRQDPGQGLRLIYYSQIVNDFQKGDIAEGYSVSREKKESFPLTVTSAQKNPTAFYLCASRSGDYGYTFGSGTRLTVV.